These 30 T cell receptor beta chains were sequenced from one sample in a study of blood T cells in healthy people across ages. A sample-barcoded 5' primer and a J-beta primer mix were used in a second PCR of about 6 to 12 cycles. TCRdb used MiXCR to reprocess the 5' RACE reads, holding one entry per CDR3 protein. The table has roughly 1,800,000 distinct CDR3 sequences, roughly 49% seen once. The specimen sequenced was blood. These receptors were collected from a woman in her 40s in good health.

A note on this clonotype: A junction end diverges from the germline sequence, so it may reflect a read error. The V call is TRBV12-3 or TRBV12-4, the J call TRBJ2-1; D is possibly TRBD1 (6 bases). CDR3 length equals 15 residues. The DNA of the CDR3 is TGTGCCAGCAGTCAACAGGGAAGCTCCTACAATAAGCAGTTCTTC. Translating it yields CASSQQGSSYNKQFF.

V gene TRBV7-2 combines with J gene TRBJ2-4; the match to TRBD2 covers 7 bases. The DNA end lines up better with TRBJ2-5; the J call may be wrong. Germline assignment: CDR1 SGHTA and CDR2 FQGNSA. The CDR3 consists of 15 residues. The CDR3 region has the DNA TGTGCCAGCAGCCAGCTTGGGGGGGTACAAGAGACCCAGTACTTC. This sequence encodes CASSQLGGVQETQYF.

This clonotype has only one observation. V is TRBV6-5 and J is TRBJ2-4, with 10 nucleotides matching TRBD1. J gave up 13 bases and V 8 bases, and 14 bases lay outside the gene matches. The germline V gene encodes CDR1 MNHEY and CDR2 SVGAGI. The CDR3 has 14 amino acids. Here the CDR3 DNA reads TGTGCCAGCCGGGGGGACAGGGGCTACAATGAGCAGTACTTC. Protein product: CASRGDRGYNEQYF.

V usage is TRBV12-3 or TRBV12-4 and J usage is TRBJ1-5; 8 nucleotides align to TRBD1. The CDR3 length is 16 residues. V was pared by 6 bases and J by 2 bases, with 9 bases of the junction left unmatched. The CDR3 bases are TGTGCCAGCAGCAAGACAGGGGTTTGGGGCAATCAGCCCCAGCATTTT. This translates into CASSKTGVWGNQPQHF.

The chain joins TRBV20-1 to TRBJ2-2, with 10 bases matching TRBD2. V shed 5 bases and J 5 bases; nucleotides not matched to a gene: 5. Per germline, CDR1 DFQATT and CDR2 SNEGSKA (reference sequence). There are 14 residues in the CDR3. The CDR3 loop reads CSAQRGGRTGELFF. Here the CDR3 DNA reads TGCAGTGCTCAGCGGGGGGGCCGGACCGGGGAGCTGTTTTTT.

The CDR3 region has the DNA TGCGCCAGCAGCCCAAGGGAGGGAGAAGGATTGACCGGGGAGCTGTTTTTT. Protein product: CASSPREGEGLTGELFF. The chain has TRBV4-3 and TRBJ2-2; TRBD2 agrees at 7 bases. V was pared by 4 bases and J by 5 bases, with 13 bases of the junction left unmatched. The germline CDR1 and CDR2 sequences are LGHNA and YSLEER. The CDR3 has 17 residues.

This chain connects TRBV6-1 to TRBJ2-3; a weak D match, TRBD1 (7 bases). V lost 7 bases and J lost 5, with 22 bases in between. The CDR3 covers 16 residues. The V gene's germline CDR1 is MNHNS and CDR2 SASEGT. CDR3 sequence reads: CASNPFSGGYLDTQYF. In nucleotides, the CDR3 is TGTGCCAGCAATCCGTTTTCAGGGGGGTACCTAGATACGCAGTATTTT.

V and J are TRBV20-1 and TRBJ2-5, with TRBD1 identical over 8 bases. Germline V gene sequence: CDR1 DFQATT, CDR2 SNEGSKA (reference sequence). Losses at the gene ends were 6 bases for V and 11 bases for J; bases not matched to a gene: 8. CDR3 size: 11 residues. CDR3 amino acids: CSARGLREQYF. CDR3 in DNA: TGCAGTGCCAGGGGGCTGAGAGAGCAGTACTTC.

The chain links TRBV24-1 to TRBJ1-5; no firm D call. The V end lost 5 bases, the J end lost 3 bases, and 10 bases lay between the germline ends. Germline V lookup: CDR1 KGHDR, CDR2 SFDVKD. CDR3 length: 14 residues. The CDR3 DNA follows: TGTGCCACCAGTGCTCGGGTCCACAATCAGCCCCAGCATTTT. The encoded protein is CATSARVHNQPQHF.

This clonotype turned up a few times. The CDR3 loop reads CASRFTIQETQYF. In DNA, the CDR3 is TGTGCCAGCAGGTTTACTATACAAGAGACCCAGTACTTC. The chain links TRBV7-2 to TRBJ2-5; D unresolved. Germline lookup yields CDR1 SGHTA and CDR2 FQGNSA. This CDR3 region has 13 residues. V lost 6 bases, J lost 2 bases, and 10 bases lay in between.

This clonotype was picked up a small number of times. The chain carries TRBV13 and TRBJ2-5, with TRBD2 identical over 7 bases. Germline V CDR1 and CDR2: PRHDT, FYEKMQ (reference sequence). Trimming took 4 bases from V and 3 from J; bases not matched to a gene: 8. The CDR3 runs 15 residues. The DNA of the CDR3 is TGTGCCAGCAGCTACTGGGGGGGACGGGAAGAGACCCAGTACTTC. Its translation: CASSYWGGREETQYF. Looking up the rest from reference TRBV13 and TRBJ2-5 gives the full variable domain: AAGVIQSPRHLIKEKRETATLKCYPIPRHDTVYWYQQGPGQDPQFLISFYEKMQSDKGSIPDRFSAQQFSDYHSELNMSSLELGDSALYFCASSYWGGREETQYFGPGTRLLVL.

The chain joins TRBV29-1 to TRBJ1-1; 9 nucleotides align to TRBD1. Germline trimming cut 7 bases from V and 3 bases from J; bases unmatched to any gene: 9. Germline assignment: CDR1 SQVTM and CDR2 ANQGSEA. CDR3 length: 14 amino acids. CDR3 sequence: CSAGTGRVDTEAFF. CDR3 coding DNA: TGCAGCGCTGGGACAGGGCGGGTTGACACTGAAGCTTTCTTT.

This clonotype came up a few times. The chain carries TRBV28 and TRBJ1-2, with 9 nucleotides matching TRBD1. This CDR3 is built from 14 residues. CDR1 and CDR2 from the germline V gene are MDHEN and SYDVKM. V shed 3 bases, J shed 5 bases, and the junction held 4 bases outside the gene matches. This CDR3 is CASSFTGGGYGYTF. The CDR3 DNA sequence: TGTGCCAGCAGTTTCACAGGGGGCGGGTATGGCTACACCTTC.

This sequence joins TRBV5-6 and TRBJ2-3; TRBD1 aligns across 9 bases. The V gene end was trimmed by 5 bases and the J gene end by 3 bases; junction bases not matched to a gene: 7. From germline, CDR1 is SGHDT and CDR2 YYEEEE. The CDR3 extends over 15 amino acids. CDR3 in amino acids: CASSRAGQGTDTQYF. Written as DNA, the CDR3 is TGTGCCAGCAGTCGCGCCGGACAGGGGACAGATACGCAGTATTTT. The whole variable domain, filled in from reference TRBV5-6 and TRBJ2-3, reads DAGVTQSPTHLIKTRGQQVTLRCSPKSGHDTVSWYQQALGQGPQFIFQYYEEEERQRGNFPDRFSGHQFPNYSSELNVNALLLGDSALYLCASSRAGQGTDTQYFGPGTRLTVL.

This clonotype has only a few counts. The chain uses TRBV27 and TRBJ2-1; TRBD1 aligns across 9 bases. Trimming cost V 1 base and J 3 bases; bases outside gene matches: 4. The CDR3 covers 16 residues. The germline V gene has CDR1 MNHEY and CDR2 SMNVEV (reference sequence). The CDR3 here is CASSLLGQGIYNEQFF. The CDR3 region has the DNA TGTGCCAGCAGTTTATTGGGACAGGGAATCTACAATGAGCAGTTCTTC.

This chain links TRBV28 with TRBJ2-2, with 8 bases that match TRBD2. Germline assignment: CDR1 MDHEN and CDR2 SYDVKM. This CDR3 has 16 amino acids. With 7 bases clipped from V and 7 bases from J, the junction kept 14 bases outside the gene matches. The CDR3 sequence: CASTILAGSIGGELFF. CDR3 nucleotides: TGTGCCAGCACCATCTTAGCGGGGAGTATCGGCGGGGAGCTGTTTTTT.

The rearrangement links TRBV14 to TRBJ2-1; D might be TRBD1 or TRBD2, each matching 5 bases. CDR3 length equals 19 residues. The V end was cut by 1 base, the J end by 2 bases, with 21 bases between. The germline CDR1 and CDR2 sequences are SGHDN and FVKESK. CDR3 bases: TGTGCCAGCAGCCAAGGATCCCCCGGGGCATCCTCCGCCTACAATGAGCAGTTCTTC. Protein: CASSQGSPGASSAYNEQFF.

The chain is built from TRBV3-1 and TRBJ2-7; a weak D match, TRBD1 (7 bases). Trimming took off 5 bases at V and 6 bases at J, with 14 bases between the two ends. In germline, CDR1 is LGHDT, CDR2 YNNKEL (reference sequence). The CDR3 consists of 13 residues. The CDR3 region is CASSNGGGPEQYF. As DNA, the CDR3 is TGTGCCAGCAGCAACGGAGGGGGCCCCGAGCAGTACTTC.

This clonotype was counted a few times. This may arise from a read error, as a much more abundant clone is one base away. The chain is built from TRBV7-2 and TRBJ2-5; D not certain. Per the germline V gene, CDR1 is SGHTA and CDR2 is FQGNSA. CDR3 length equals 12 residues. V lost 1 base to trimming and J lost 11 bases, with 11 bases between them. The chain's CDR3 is CASSLGWDEQYF. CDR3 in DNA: TGTGCCAGCAGCTTAGGCTGGGATGAGCAGTACTTC.

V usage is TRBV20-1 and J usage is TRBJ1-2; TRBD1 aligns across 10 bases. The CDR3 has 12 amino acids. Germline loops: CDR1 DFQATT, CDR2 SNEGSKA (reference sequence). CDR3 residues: CRNRQGAGGYTF. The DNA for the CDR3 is TGCAGGAACCGACAGGGGGCTGGCGGCTACACCTTC.

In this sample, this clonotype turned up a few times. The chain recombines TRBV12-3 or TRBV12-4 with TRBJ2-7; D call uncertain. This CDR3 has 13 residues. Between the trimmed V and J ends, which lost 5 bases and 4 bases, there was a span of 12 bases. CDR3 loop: CASSISTAYEQYF. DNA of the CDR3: TGTGCCAGCAGTATTTCGACTGCGTACGAGCAGTACTTC.

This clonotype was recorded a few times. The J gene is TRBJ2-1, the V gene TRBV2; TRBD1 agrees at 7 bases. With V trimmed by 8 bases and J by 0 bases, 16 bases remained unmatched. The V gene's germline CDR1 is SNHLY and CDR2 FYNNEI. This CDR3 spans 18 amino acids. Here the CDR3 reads CASLGGPVVVGSYNEQFF. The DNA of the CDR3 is TGTGCCAGCTTAGGGGGCCCGGTAGTGGTAGGCTCCTACAATGAGCAGTTCTTC.

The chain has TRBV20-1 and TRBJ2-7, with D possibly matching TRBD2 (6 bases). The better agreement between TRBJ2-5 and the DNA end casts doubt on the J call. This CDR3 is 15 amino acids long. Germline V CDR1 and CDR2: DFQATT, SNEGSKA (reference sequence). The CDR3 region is CSARPREIVAETQYF. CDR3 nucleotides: TGCAGTGCAAGACCCCGGGAGATCGTCGCGGAGACCCAGTACTTC.

The CDR3 protein is CASRQGARVANEKLFF. DNA for the CDR3: TGTGCCAGCAGGCAGGGGGCTCGAGTAGCTAATGAAAAACTGTTTTTT. V and J are TRBV6-6 and TRBJ1-4; 8 bases line up with TRBD1. J gave up 3 bases and V 6 bases, and 9 bases lay outside the gene matches. The germline gives CDR1 MNHNY, CDR2 SVGAGI (reference sequence). The CDR3 contains 16 residues.

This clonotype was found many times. The DNA for the CDR3 is TGTGCCAGCAGCCAAGAACGAGAGTACTTC. Translating gives CASSQEREYF. The rearrangement joins TRBV4-2 to TRBJ2-4; D remains ambiguous. The germline CDR1 and CDR2 sequences are LGHNA and YNFKEQ. Trimming removed 0 bases from V and 14 bases from J, with 5 bases in between. CDR3 length: 10 residues.

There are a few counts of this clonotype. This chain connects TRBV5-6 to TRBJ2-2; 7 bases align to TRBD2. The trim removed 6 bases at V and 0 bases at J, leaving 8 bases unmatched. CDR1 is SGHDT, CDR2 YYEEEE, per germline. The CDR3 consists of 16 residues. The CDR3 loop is CASILWGGANTGELFF. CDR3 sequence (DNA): TGTGCCAGCATCCTCTGGGGAGGGGCGAACACCGGGGAGCTGTTTTTT.

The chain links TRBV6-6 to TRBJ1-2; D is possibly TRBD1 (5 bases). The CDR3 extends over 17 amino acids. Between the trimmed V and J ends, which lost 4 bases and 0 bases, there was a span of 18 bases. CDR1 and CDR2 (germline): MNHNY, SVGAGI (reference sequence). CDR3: CASSSSRGGSSNYGYTF. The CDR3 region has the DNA TGTGCCAGCAGTTCTTCCCGTGGGGGATCTTCTAACTATGGCTACACCTTC.

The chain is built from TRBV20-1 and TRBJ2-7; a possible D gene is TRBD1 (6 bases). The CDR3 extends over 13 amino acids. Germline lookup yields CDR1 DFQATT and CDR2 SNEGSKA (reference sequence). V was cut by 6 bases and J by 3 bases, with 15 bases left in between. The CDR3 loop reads CSAFDQDSYEQYF. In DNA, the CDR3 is TGCAGTGCGTTCGATCAGGACAGCTACGAGCAGTACTTC.

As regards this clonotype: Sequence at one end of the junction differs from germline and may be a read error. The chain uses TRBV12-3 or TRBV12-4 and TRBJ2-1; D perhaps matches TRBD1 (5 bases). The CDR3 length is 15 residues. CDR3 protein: CASSPTGSGYNGQFF. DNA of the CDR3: TGTGCCAGCAGCCCTACAGGCTCCGGCTACAATGGGCAGTTCTTC.

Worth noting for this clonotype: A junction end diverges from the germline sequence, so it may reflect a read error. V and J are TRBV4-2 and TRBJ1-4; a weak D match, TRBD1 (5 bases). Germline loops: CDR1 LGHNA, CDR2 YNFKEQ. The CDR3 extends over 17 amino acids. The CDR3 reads CASAVGVRLATNEKLFF. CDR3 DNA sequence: TGTGCCAGTGCCGTGGGGGTTAGGCTCGCAACGAATGAAAAACTGTTTTTT.